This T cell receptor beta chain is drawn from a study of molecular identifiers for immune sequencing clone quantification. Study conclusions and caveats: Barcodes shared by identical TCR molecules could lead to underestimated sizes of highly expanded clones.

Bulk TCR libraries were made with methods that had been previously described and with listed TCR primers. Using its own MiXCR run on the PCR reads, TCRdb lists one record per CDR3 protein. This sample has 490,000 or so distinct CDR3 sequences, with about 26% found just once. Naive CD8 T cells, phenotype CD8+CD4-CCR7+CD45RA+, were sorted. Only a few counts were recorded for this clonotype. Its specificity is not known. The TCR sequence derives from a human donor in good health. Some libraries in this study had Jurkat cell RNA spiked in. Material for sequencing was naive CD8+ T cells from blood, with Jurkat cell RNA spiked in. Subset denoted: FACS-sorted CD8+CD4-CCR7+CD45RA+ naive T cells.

The CDR3 coding sequence is TGTGCCAGCAGTTTAAAGGGGGGGGCTGTCTATGAGCAGTTCTTC. Translating gives CASSLKGGAVYEQFF. The chain has TRBV12-3 or TRBV12-4 and TRBJ2-1; D might be TRBD2 (7 bases). This CDR3 contains 15 residues. The ends were cut back, 2 bases at V and 8 bases at J, with 16 bases in the middle.